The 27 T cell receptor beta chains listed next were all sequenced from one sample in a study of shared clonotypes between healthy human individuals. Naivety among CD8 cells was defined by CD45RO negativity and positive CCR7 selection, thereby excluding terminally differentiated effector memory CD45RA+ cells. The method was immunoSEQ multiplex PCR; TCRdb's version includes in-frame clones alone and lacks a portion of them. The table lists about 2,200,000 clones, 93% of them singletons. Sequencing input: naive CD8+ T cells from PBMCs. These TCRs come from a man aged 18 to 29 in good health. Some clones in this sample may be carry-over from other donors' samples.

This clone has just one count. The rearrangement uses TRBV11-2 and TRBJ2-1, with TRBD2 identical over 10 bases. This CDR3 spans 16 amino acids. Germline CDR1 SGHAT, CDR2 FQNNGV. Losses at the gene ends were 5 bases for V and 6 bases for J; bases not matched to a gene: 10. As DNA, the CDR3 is TGTGCCAGCAGCACCTGGACTAGCGGAAACCGCAATGAGCAGTTCTTC. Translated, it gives CASSTWTSGNRNEQFF.

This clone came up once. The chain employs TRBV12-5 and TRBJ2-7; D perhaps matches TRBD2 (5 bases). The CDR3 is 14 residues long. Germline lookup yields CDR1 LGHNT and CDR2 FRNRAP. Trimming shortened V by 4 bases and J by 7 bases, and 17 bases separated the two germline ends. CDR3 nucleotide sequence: TGTGCTAGTGGTTCCCGGGATCCCGTTTGGGAGCAGTACTTC. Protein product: CASGSRDPVWEQYF.

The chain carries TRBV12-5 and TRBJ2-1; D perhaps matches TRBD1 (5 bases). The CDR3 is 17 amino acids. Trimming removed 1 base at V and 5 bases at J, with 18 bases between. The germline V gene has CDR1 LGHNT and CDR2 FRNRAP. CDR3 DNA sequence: TGTGCTAGTGGTTTGGACCGACTTAACGCAGGGAACAATGAGCAGTTCTTC. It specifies CASGLDRLNAGNNEQFF.

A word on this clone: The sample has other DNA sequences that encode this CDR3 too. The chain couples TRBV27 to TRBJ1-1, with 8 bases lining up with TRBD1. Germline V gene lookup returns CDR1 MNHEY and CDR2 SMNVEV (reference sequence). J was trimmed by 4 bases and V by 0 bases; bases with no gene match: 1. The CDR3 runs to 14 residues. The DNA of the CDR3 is TGTGCCAGCAGTTTATCGACAGGGGCCACTGAAGCTTTCTTT. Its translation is CASSLSTGATEAFF.

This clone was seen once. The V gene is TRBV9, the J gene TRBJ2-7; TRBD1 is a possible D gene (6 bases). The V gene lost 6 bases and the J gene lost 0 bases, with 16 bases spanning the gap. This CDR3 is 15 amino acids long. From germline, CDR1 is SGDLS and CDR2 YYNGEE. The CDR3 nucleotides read TGTGCCAGCACCCCCGACAGGCAGAGCTCCTACGAGCAGTACTTC. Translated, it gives CASTPDRQSSYEQYF.

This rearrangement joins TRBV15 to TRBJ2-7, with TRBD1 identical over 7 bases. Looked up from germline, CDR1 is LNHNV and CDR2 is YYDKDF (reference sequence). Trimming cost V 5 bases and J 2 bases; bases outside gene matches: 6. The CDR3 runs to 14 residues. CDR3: CATSFRDSPYEQYF. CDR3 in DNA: TGTGCCACCAGCTTCCGGGACAGCCCCTACGAGCAGTACTTC.

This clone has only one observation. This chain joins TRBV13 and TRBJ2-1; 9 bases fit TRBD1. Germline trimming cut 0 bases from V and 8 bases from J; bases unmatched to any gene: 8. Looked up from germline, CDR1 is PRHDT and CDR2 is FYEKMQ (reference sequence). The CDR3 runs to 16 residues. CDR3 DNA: TGTGCCAGCAGCTTAGGAGGGACAGGGTGGAACGATGAGCAGTTCTTC. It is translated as CASSLGGTGWNDEQFF.

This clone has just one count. The CDR3 nucleotides are TGTGCCAGCAGCTTACCAGGGTCAAGGGATGGCTACACCTTC. It encodes CASSLPGSRDGYTF. The chain carries TRBV7-9 and TRBJ1-2, with D possibly being TRBD1 (5 bases). This CDR3 region has 14 residues. V dropped 2 bases and J dropped 6 bases, with 13 bases sitting between them. Germline CDR1 SEHNR, CDR2 FQNEAQ (reference sequence).

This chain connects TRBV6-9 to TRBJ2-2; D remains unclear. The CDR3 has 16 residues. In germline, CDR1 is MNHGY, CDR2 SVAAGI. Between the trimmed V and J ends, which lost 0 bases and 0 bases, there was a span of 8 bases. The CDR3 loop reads CASSYSGLANTGELFF. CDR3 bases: TGTGCCAGCAGTTATTCGGGTCTTGCGAACACCGGGGAGCTGTTTTTT.

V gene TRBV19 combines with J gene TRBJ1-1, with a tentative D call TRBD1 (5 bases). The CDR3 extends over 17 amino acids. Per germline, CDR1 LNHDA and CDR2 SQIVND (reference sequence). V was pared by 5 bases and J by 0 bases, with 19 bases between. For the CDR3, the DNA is TGTGCCAGTAGTGTCGACATGGGACTGCCACTGAACACTGAAGCTTTCTTT. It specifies CASSVDMGLPLNTEAFF.

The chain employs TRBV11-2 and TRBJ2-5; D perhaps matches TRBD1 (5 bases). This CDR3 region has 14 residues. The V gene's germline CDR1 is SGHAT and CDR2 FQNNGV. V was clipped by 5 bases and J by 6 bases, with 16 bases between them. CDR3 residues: CASSITQGIQTQYF. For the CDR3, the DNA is TGTGCCAGCAGCATCACTCAGGGTATACAGACCCAGTACTTC.

The CDR3 DNA reads TGTGCCAGCAGTGACAATACCTACGAGCAGTACTTC. This sequence encodes CASSDNTYEQYF. This chain links TRBV2 with TRBJ2-7; D is unresolved. Germline V gene data show CDR1 as SNHLY and CDR2 as FYNNEI. Trimming pared 3 bases from V and 2 bases from J, leaving 5 bases between. The CDR3 runs 12 residues. The whole variable domain, filled in from reference TRBV2 and TRBJ2-7, reads EPEVTQTPSHQVTQMGQEVILRCVPISNHLYFYWYRQILGQKVEFLVSFYNNEISEKSEIFDDQFSVERPDGSNFTLKIRSTKLEDSAMYFCASSDNTYEQYFGPGTRLTVT.

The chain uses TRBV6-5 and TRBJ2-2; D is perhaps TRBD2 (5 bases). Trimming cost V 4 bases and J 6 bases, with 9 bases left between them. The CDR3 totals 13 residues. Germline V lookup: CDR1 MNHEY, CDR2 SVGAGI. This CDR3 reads CASSWVEAGELFF. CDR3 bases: TGTGCCAGCAGTTGGGTGGAGGCCGGGGAGCTGTTTTTT.

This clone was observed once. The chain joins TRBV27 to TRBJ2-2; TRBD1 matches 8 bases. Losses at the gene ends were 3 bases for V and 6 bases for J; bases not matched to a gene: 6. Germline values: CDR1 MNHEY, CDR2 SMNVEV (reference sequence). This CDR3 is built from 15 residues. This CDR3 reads CASSLSQGAAGELFF. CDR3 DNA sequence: TGTGCCAGCAGTTTGTCTCAGGGGGCGGCCGGGGAGCTGTTTTTT.

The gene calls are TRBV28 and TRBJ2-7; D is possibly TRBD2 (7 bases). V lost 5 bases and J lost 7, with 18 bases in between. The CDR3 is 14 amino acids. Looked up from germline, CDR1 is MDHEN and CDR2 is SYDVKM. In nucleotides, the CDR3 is TGTGCCAGCAGTCCTACAGGGTATAGCGGGGAGCAGTACTTC. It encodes CASSPTGYSGEQYF.

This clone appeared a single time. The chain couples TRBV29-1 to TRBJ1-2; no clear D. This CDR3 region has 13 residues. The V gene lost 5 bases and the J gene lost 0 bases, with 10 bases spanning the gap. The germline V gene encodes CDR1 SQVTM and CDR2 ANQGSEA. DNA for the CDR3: TGCAGCGTTCCCACCCGAACTAACTATGGCTACACCTTC. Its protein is CSVPTRTNYGYTF.

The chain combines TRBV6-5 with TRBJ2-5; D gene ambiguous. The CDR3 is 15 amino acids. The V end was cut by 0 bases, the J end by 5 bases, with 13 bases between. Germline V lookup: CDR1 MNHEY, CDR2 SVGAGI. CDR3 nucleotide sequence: TGTGCCAGCAGTTACTCTTCCGGCCCGGCGGAGACCCAGTACTTC. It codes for CASSYSSGPAETQYF.

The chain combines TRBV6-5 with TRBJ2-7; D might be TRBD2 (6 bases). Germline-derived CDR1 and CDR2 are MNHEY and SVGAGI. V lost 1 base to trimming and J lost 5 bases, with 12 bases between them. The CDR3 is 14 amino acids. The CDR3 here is CASSYFGGRDEQYF. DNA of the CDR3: TGTGCCAGCAGTTACTTCGGGGGACGCGACGAGCAGTACTTC.

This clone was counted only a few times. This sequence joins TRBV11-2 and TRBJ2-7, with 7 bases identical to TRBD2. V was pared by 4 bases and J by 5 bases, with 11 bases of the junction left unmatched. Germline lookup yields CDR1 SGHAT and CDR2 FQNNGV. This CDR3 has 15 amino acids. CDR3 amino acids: CASSSREASLHEQYF. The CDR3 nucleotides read TGTGCCAGCAGCTCCCGGGAGGCCTCCCTCCACGAGCAGTACTTC.

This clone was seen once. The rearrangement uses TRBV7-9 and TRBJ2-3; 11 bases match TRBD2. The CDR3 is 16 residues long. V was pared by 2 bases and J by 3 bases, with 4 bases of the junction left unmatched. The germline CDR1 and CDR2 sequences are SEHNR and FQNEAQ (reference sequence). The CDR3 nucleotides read TGTGCCAGCAGCTTACCCCTAGCGGGAGGAACAGATACGCAGTATTTT. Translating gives CASSLPLAGGTDTQYF.

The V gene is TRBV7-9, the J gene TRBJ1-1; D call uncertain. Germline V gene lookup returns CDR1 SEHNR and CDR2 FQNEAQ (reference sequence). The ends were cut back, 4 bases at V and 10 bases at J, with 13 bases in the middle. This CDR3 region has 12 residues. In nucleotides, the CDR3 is TGTGCCAGCAGCTCGGGATCGCCAGGAGCTTTCTTT. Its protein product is CASSSGSPGAFF.

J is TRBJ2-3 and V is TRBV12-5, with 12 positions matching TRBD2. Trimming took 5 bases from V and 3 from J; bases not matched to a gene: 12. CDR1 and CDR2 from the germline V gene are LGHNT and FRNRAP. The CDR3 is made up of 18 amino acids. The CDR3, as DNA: TGTGCTAGTGGTCTCTCTAGCGGGAGGGCCTCGACGACAGATACGCAGTATTTT. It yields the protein CASGLSSGRASTTDTQYF.

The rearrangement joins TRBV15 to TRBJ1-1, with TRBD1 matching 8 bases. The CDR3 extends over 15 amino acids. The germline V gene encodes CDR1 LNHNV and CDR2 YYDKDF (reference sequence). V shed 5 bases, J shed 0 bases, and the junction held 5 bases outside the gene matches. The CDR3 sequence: CATSGRQGMNTEAFF. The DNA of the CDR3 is TGTGCCACCAGCGGTAGACAGGGGATGAACACTGAAGCTTTCTTT.

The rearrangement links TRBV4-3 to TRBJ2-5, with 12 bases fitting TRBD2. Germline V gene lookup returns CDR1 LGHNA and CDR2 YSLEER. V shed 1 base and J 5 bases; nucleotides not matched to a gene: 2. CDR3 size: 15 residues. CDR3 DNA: TGCGCCAGCAGCCAAGTGCTAGCGGGAGGGGAGACCCAGTACTTC. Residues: CASSQVLAGGETQYF.

The CDR3 reads CASSIDRAGFTDEQYF. The CDR3 DNA follows: TGTGCCAGTAGTATAGACAGAGCGGGATTTACCGACGAGCAGTACTTC. V gene TRBV19 combines with J gene TRBJ2-7, with 7 bases matching TRBD2. Losses at the gene ends were 0 bases for V and 5 bases for J; bases not matched to a gene: 10. CDR1 is LNHDA and CDR2 is SQIVND in the germline V gene (reference sequence). CDR3 size: 16 residues.

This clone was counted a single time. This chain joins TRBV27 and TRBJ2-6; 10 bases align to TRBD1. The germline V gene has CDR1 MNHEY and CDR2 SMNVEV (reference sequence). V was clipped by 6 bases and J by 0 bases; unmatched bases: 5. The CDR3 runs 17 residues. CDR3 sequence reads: CASSPGQGTSGANVLTF. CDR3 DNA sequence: TGTGCCAGCAGCCCGGGACAGGGGACCTCTGGGGCCAACGTCCTGACTTTC.

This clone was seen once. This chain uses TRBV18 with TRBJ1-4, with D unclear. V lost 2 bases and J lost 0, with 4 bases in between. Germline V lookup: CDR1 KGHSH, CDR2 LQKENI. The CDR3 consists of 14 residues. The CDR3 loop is CASSPGATNEKLFF. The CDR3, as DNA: TGTGCCAGCTCACCAGGGGCAACTAATGAAAAACTGTTTTTT.